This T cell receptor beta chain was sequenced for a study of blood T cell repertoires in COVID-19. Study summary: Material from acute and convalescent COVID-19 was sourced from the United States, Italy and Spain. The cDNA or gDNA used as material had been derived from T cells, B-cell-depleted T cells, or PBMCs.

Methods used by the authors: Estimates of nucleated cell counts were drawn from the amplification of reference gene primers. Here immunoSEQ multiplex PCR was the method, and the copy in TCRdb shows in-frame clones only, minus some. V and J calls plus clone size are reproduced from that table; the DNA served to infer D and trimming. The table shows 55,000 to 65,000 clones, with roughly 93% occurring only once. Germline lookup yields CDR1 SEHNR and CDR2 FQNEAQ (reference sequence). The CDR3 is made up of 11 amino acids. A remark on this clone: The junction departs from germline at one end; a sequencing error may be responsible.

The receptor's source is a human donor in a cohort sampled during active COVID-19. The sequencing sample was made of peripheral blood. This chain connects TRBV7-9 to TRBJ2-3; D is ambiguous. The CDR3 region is CASSFTNTQYF. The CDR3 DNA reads TGTGCCAGCAGCTTCACAAATACGCAGTATTTT.